This TCR beta chain was recorded in a study of cytomegalovirus exposure and HLA in healthy donors. 13 Jbeta primers and 60 Vbeta primers were used for the PCR. Assay: immunoSEQ multiplex PCR; the TCRdb copy retains only in-frame clones and omits some. The repertoire consists of roughly 130,000 clones, with about 78% occurring once and the leading ten covering 2.9%. The table lists this clone with a count of one. This sequence was found in a human donor in good health. Sequenced: PBMCs.

The CDR3 sequence: CASSLTPGLGGPETQYF. The CDR3, as DNA: TGTGCCAGCAGTTTGACCCCGGGACTAGGTGGGCCAGAGACCCAGTACTTC. This chain joins TRBV27 and TRBJ2-5, with 8 bases that match TRBD2. V lost 3 bases to trimming and J lost 4 bases; unmatched junction nucleotides: 13. Germline V gives CDR1 MNHEY, CDR2 SMNVEV (reference sequence). This CDR3 is built from 17 residues.